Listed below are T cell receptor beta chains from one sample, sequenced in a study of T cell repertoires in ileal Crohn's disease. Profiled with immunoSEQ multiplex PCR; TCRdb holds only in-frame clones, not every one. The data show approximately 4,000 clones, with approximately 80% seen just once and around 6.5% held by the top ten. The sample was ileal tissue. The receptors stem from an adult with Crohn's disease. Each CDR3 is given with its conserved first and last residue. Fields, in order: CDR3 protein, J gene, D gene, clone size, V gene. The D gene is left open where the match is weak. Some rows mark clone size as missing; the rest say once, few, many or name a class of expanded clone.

CDR3aa: CASSRTPSGGANEQFF
j_gene: TRBJ2-1
d_gene: TRBD2
abundance: -
v_gene: TRBV27

CDR3aa: CASSPQGHQPQHF
j_gene: TRBJ1-5
d_gene: -
abundance: -
v_gene: TRBV18

CDR3aa: CASSSGTGSLYGYTF
j_gene: TRBJ1-2
d_gene: TRBD1
abundance: -
v_gene: TRBV7-8

CDR3aa: CASSMWGEAFF
j_gene: TRBJ1-1
d_gene: -
abundance: -
v_gene: TRBV19

CDR3aa: CAWTFPYITDTQYF
j_gene: TRBJ2-3
d_gene: -
abundance: -
v_gene: TRBV30

CDR3aa: CASSEFAGGPETQYF
j_gene: TRBJ2-5
d_gene: TRBD2
abundance: -
v_gene: TRBV6-1

CDR3aa: CASSYSGGSTDTQYF
j_gene: TRBJ2-3
d_gene: TRBD2
abundance: -
v_gene: TRBV6-5

CDR3aa: CSVEWLAENTGELFF
j_gene: TRBJ2-2
d_gene: -
abundance: -
v_gene: TRBV29-1

CDR3aa: CASSWDRDYEQYF
j_gene: TRBJ2-7
d_gene: TRBD1
abundance: once
v_gene: TRBV6-6

CDR3aa: CASSPPGTSRNEQFF
j_gene: TRBJ2-1
d_gene: TRBD2
abundance: -
v_gene: TRBV7-2

CDR3aa: CASSFGTGDFPAF
j_gene: TRBJ1-2
d_gene: TRBD1
abundance: -
v_gene: TRBV5-4

CDR3aa: CASSQGGQANQPQHF
j_gene: TRBJ1-5
d_gene: -
abundance: -
v_gene: TRBV4-1

CDR3aa: CASSLDRGGTEAFF
j_gene: TRBJ1-1
d_gene: TRBD1
abundance: -
v_gene: TRBV5-1

CDR3aa: CASSQEGASGANVLTF
j_gene: TRBJ2-6
d_gene: -
abundance: -
v_gene: TRBV4-2

CDR3aa: CASSVGGQNTEAFF
j_gene: TRBJ1-1
d_gene: -
abundance: -
v_gene: TRBV9

CDR3aa: CASSIGVQGGNTIYF
j_gene: TRBJ1-3
d_gene: -
abundance: -
v_gene: TRBV19

CDR3aa: CASTRTSGNIQYF
j_gene: TRBJ2-4
d_gene: TRBD2
abundance: -
v_gene: TRBV2

CDR3aa: CASSGGGGIGETQYF
j_gene: TRBJ2-5
d_gene: -
abundance: -
v_gene: TRBV6-1

CDR3aa: CATSKTSGGADTQYF
j_gene: TRBJ2-3
d_gene: TRBD2
abundance: few
v_gene: TRBV15

CDR3aa: CASSLVQITDTQYF
j_gene: TRBJ2-3
d_gene: -
abundance: once
v_gene: TRBV5-1

CDR3aa: CASSPGGDQETQYF
j_gene: TRBJ2-5
d_gene: TRBD2
abundance: -
v_gene: TRBV11-3

CDR3aa: CASSGRADTGELFF
j_gene: TRBJ2-2
d_gene: TRBD2
abundance: -
v_gene: TRBV6-4

CDR3aa: CASSLNRGRPQHF
j_gene: TRBJ1-5
d_gene: TRBD1
abundance: once
v_gene: TRBV28

CDR3aa: CASSFGDGYGYTF
j_gene: TRBJ1-2
d_gene: -
abundance: -
v_gene: TRBV5-4

CDR3aa: CSVGYTSTDTQYF
j_gene: TRBJ2-3
d_gene: -
abundance: -
v_gene: TRBV29-1

CDR3aa: CASSQDGQLNTEAFF
j_gene: TRBJ1-1
d_gene: -
abundance: -
v_gene: TRBV4-1

CDR3aa: CASSLTSGGDLTGELFF
j_gene: TRBJ2-2
d_gene: TRBD2
abundance: -
v_gene: TRBV7-9

CDR3aa: CSVEGAGWYYGYTF
j_gene: TRBJ1-2
d_gene: -
abundance: -
v_gene: TRBV29-1

CDR3aa: CASSDGTRDYNEQFF
j_gene: TRBJ2-1
d_gene: TRBD2
abundance: -
v_gene: TRBV6-4

CDR3aa: CASSLGQGSNQYF
j_gene: TRBJ2-5
d_gene: TRBD1
abundance: -
v_gene: TRBV7-3

CDR3aa: CASSPFPGKGNPYEQYF
j_gene: -
d_gene: -
abundance: -
v_gene: TRBV9

CDR3aa: CASSFGQGIDTQYF
j_gene: TRBJ2-3
d_gene: TRBD1
abundance: once
v_gene: TRBV5-1